Presented here are 6 T cell receptor beta chains from one specimen sequenced in a study of T cells in Graves' hyperthyroidism and ophthalmopathy. Amplified TCR beta CDR3 regions came from RNA transcripts. Primed by the HTBI set, a first-round RT-PCR was run on the TCR CDR3. TCRdb passed the multiplex PCR reads through MiXCR, listing each CDR3 protein once. The profile shows about 720,000 distinct CDR3 sequences, about a sixth of them singletons. The material sequenced was blood. These receptors originate from a man aged 18-30 years with Graves' hyperthyroidism.

The chain recombines TRBV5-1 with TRBJ2-1; 8 positions match TRBD1. V trimming: 4 bases; J trimming: 4 bases; junction bases outside the gene matches: 7. CDR3 size: 15 residues. From germline, CDR1 is SGHRS and CDR2 YFSETQ. CDR3 DNA: TGCGCCAGCAGCGTCCGGGACAGGCGATACAATGAGCAGTTCTTC. This codes for CASSVRDRRYNEQFF.

This clonotype was found a few times. The chain links TRBV12-3 or TRBV12-4 to TRBJ1-2; the match to TRBD1 covers 10 bases. This CDR3 is built from 15 residues. The V and J ends lost 5 bases and 7 bases, in that order; junction bases with no gene match: 10. CDR3 DNA: TGTGCCAGCAGTCCCCACGGGACAGGGGTTAGTGGCTACACCTTC. Its protein is CASSPHGTGVSGYTF.

The chain links TRBV10-3 to TRBJ2-7; 7 nucleotides align to TRBD1. The V segment lost 3 bases and the J segment 2 bases; nucleotides outside the gene matches: 10. The CDR3 covers 16 residues. CDR1 and CDR2 from the germline V gene are ENHRY and SYGVKD. CDR3 sequence reads: CAISDLDRTTPYEQYF. In DNA, the CDR3 is TGTGCCATCAGTGACTTGGACAGGACAACTCCCTACGAGCAGTACTTC.

There are a few counts of this clonotype. The V and J genes are TRBV2 and TRBJ2-7; TRBD2 agrees at 13 bases. Germline CDR1 and CDR2: SNHLY and FYNNEI. V shed 4 bases and J 6 bases; nucleotides not matched to a gene: 3. The CDR3 covers 14 residues. For the CDR3, the DNA is TGTGCCAGCAGTGTAGGACTAGCGGGAGCCGAGCAGTACTTC. This sequence encodes CASSVGLAGAEQYF.

This clonotype was recorded a few times. V and J are TRBV28 and TRBJ2-7; D ambiguous. The CDR3 runs to 15 residues. Germline V lookup: CDR1 MDHEN, CDR2 SYDVKM. V was clipped by 2 bases and J by 0 bases, with 11 bases between them. CDR3 in amino acids: CASSLMTDSSYEQYF. For the CDR3, the DNA is TGTGCCAGCAGTTTAATGACGGATAGCTCCTACGAGCAGTACTTC.

This chain joins TRBV6-5 and TRBJ2-5, with D unclear. The V end was cut by 4 bases, the J end by 1 base, with 10 bases between. This CDR3 is 14 amino acids long. Per the germline V gene, CDR1 is MNHEY and CDR2 is SVGAGI. CDR3 nucleotides: TGTGCCAGCAGTTCCCCGAGGACCCAAGAGACCCAGTACTTC. It specifies CASSSPRTQETQYF.